The 7 T cell receptor beta chains reported below all come from one sample, sequenced in a study of pediatric ulcerative colitis (dated by TCRdb to about 2019). The library was made by the immunoSEQ multiplex PCR assay. TCRdb's version of the immuneACCESS table is confined to in-frame rearrangements and falls short of the full clone set. An unresolved V gene accounts for under half of the shortfall where checked; the remainder is of unknown origin. This sample lists roughly 60,000 clones; about 87% were detected once. The top ten hold about 1.5% of the sample. The sequencing input was blood. These receptors were taken from a boy between 10 and 17 years old who was a control in a study of pediatric ulcerative colitis.

This clone was counted only a few times. Written as DNA, the CDR3 is TGTGCCAGCAGCCCAATGACCTTC. As protein: CASSPMTF. The chain employs TRBV11-2 and TRBJ1-2; D remains ambiguous. Trimming removed 5 bases from V and 14 bases from J, with 6 bases in between. The CDR3 runs 8 residues. Germline CDR1 is SGHAT and CDR2 is FQNNGV.

The V gene is TRBV7-3, the J gene TRBJ2-7, with D unresolved. The germline V gene has CDR1 SGHTA and CDR2 FQGTGA. The CDR3 consists of 14 residues. V lost 5 bases and J 7 bases, leaving 18 bases between the germline ends. CDR3 in amino acids: CASSDSLRVGEQYF. The CDR3 DNA sequence: TGTGCCAGCAGCGATTCTTTAAGGGTGGGGGAGCAGTACTTC.

A single count supports this clone. The CDR3, as DNA: TGTGCCAGCAGCTTACTCACCCAGATGAACACTGAAGCTTTCTTT. It yields the protein CASSLLTQMNTEAFF. The V and J genes are TRBV11-2 and TRBJ1-1; D gene ambiguous. Deletions cut 2 bases from V and 0 bases from J, with 10 bases between. The germline V gene has CDR1 SGHAT and CDR2 FQNNGV. This CDR3 has 15 amino acids.

This clone has a single count. This chain links TRBV2 with TRBJ2-6, with a weak D call TRBD1 (6 bases). Between the trimmed V and J ends, which lost 7 bases and 2 bases, there was a span of 15 bases. CDR1 and CDR2 (germline): SNHLY, FYNNEI. The CDR3 is made up of 16 amino acids. The DNA of the CDR3 is TGTGCCAGCAAAAGGGACACTCGACCTGGGGCCAACGTCCTGACTTTC. It is translated as CASKRDTRPGANVLTF. Combining the CDR3 with reference TRBV2 and TRBJ2-6 gives the whole variable domain EPEVTQTPSHQVTQMGQEVILRCVPISNHLYFYWYRQILGQKVEFLVSFYNNEISEKSEIFDDQFSVERPDGSNFTLKIRSTKLEDSAMYFCASKRDTRPGANVLTFGAGSRLTVL.

The chain is built from TRBV7-3 and TRBJ1-1; D gene ambiguous. The CDR3 is 13 residues long. V was clipped by 0 bases and J by 8 bases, with 10 bases between them. CDR1 and CDR2 from the germline V gene are SGHTA and FQGTGA. CDR3 amino acids: CASSLTLDGEAFF. The DNA of the CDR3 is TGTGCCAGCAGCTTAACTCTGGACGGGGAAGCTTTCTTT.

This chain uses TRBV27 with TRBJ2-3, with 14 nucleotides matching TRBD2. CDR1 is MNHEY, CDR2 SMNVEV, per germline (reference sequence). This CDR3 region has 16 residues. The junction had 9 bases not matched to a gene; V was cut back by 9 bases and J by 4 bases. CDR3 bases: TGTGCCAGTCGGGGACTAGCGGGAGTATTTGCAGATACGCAGTATTTT. It specifies CASRGLAGVFADTQYF.

The J gene is TRBJ2-1, the V gene TRBV11-3, with 9 bases fitting TRBD2. CDR1 is SGHNT, CDR2 YENEEA, per germline. This CDR3 is built from 16 residues. With V trimmed by 5 bases and J by 3 bases, 8 bases remained unmatched. CDR3: CASSPNGLAFYNEQFF. The DNA of the CDR3 is TGTGCCAGCAGCCCGAATGGACTAGCGTTCTACAATGAGCAGTTCTTC.